The 5 T cell receptor beta chains given below trace back to one sample, sequenced in a study of blood T cell repertoires in COVID-19. Sequencing was performed with immunoSEQ multiplex PCR; in TCRdb, only in-frame clones are kept and a portion is missing. Here the sample spans 9,500 to 15,000 clones, roughly 80% being singletons. Sequencing was performed on peripheral blood. The receptors were gathered from an older woman with acute or convalescent COVID-19.

This clone has only a few counts. V gene TRBV10-3 combines with J gene TRBJ2-7; maybe TRBD1 (5 bases). The CDR3 is 15 residues long. Trimming shortened V by 4 bases and J by 3 bases, and 16 bases separated the two germline ends. Germline V gene sequence: CDR1 ENHRY, CDR2 SYGVKD. As DNA, the CDR3 is TGTGCCATCAGTGGAGGAGCAGGGCAGAACTACGAGCAGTACTTC. Translation gives CAISGGAGQNYEQYF.

The rearrangement joins TRBV6-6 to TRBJ1-2; D is uncertain. The CDR3 contains 14 residues. V was trimmed by 2 bases and J by 2 bases, leaving 9 bases between them. Germline V CDR1 and CDR2: MNHNY, SVGAGI (reference sequence). In DNA, the CDR3 is TGTGCCAGCAGTTACCCCCCTCAGAACTATGGCTACACCTTC. Amino acids: CASSYPPQNYGYTF.

CDR3 loop: CASSLGGTGGYEQYF. The CDR3 coding sequence is TGTGCCAGCAGCTTAGGAGGAACAGGGGGCTACGAGCAGTACTTC. The chain has TRBV7-8 and TRBJ2-7; 8 bases agree with TRBD1. CDR1 is SGHVS and CDR2 is FQNEAQ in the germline V gene. Trimming took 1 base from V and 3 from J; bases not matched to a gene: 5. This CDR3 has 15 residues.

This chain uses TRBV28 with TRBJ2-1, with D perhaps TRBD1 (6 bases). Trimming took 3 bases from V and 3 from J, leaving 9 bases between them. Germline CDR1 and CDR2: MDHEN and SYDVKM. There are 14 residues in the CDR3. CDR3: CASSFGQNYNEQFF. CDR3 nucleotides: TGTGCCAGCAGTTTTGGACAGAACTACAATGAGCAGTTCTTC.

V usage is TRBV18 and J usage is TRBJ2-1; 7 bases fit TRBD1. The CDR3 spans 17 residues. Trimming took 2 bases from V and 1 from J; bases not matched to a gene: 8. Germline V lookup: CDR1 KGHSH, CDR2 LQKENI. CDR3 amino acids: CASSPRTGLGSYNEQFF. CDR3 bases: TGTGCCAGCTCACCAAGGACAGGCCTCGGTTCCTACAATGAGCAGTTCTTC.